The source of this T cell receptor (beta chain) is a study of blood T cell repertoires in COVID-19. For the study at large: Spain, Italy and the United States supplied samples that represented acute and convalescent COVID-19. Nucleic acid was either cDNA or gDNA, and it came from T cells, B-cell-depleted T cells, or PBMCs.

This CDR3 has 12 amino acids. V lost 6 bases and J lost 4, with 9 bases in between. Looked up from germline, CDR1 is MDHEN and CDR2 is SYDVKM. How the authors handled the data: Amplifying reference gene primers gave estimates of nucleated cell counts. Assay: immunoSEQ multiplex PCR; the TCRdb copy retains only in-frame clones and omits some. V, J and clone size are taken as reported in that table, and D and trimming were inferred from the DNA itself. In the table there are about 120,000 clones, less than 90% of which are singletons. The sample consisted of peripheral blood. V usage is TRBV28 and J usage is TRBJ1-1; D ambiguous. This sequence originates from a woman over 75 with acute or convalescent COVID-19. The CDR3 bases are TGTGCCAGCAGCACTTCTACCACTGAAGCTTTCTTT. The encoded protein is CASSTSTTEAFF. Based on the CDR3 plus reference TRBV28 and TRBJ1-1, the full variable domain is DVKVTQSSRYLVKRTGEKVFLECVQDMDHENMFWYRQDPGLGLRLIYFSYDVKMKEKGDIPEGYSVSREKKERFSLILESASTNQTSMYLCASSTSTTEAFFGQGTRLTVV.